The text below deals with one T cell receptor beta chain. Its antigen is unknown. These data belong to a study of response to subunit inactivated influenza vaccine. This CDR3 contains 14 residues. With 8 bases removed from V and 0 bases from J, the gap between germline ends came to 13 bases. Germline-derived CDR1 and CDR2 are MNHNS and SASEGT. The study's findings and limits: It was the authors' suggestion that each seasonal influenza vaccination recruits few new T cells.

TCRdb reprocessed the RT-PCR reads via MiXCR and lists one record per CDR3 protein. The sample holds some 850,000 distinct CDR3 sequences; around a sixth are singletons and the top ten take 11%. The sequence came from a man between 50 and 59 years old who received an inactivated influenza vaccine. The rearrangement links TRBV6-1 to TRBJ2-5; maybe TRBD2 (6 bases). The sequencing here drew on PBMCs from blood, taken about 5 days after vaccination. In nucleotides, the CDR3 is TGTGCCAGCGGCAGGAGGGCGTACCAAGAGACCCAGTACTTC. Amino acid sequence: CASGRRAYQETQYF.